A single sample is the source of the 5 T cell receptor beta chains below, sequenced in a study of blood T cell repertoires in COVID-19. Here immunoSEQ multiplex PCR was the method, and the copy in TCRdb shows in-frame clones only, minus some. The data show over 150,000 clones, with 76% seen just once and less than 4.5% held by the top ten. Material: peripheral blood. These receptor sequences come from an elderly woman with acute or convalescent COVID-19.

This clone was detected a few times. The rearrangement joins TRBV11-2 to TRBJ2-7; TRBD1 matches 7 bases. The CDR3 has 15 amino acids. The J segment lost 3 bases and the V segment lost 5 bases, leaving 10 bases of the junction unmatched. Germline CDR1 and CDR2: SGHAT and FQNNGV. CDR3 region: CASSRDATGIYEQYF. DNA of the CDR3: TGTGCCAGCAGCCGCGACGCGACAGGGATCTACGAGCAGTACTTC. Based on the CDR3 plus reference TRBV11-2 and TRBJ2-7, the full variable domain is EAGVAQSPRYKIIEKRQSVAFWCNPISGHATLYWYQQILGQGPKLLIQFQNNGVVDDSQLPKDRFSAERLKGVDSTLKIQPAKLEDSAVYLCASSRDATGIYEQYFGPGTRLTVT.

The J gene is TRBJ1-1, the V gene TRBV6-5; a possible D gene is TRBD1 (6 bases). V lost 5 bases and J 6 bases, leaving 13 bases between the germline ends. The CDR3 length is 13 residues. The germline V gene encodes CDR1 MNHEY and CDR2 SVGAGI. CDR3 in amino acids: CASSRGYDSEAFF. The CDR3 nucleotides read TGTGCCAGCAGTAGGGGGTACGATTCTGAAGCTTTCTTT.

This CDR3 is CASSTSGGQAINEKLFF. DNA of the CDR3: TGTGCCAGCAGCACAAGCGGAGGACAGGCAATCAATGAAAAACTGTTTTTT. V usage is TRBV7-9 and J usage is TRBJ1-4, with 7 bases matching TRBD1. Trimming took 5 bases from V and 5 from J; bases not matched to a gene: 14. Germline CDR1 and CDR2: SEHNR and FQNEAQ (reference sequence). This CDR3 spans 17 amino acids. The full variable domain, rest sourced from reference TRBV7-9 and TRBJ1-4, is DTGVSQNPRHKITKRGQNVTFRCDPISEHNRLYWYRQTLGQGPEFLTYFQNEAQLEKSRLLSDRFSAERPKGSFSTLEIQRTEQGDSAMYLCASSTSGGQAINEKLFFGSGTQLSVL.

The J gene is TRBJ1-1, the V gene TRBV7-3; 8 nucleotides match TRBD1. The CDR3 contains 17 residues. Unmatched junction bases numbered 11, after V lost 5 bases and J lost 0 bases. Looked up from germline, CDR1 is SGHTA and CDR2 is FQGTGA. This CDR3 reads CASSPGQGMSMNTEAFF. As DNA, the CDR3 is TGTGCCAGCAGCCCAGGACAGGGAATGAGTATGAACACTGAAGCTTTCTTT.

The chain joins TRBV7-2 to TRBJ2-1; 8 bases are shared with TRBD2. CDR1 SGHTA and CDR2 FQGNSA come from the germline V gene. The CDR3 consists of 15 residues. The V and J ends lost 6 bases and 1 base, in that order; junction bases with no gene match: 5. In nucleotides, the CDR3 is TGTGCCAGCAGACCGGCGGGGGGTTCCTACAATGAGCAGTTCTTC. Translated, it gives CASRPAGGSYNEQFF.